This TCR beta chain is from a study of Graves' ophthalmopathy and Graves' hyperthyroidism. The TCR beta CDR3 regions underwent amplification from RNA transcripts. First-round RT-PCR employed HTBI primers, with a second-round multiplex PCR after it. TCRdb independently ran MiXCR on the multiplex PCR reads; one entry per CDR3 protein. The table shows 650,000 to 900,000 distinct CDR3 sequences, with 35% to 50% occurring only once. General study results and limits: Most thyroid-expanded clonotypes exceeding 0.001 frequency were also found in blood.

Comments on this clonotype: Its antigen remains unknown.

Germline CDR1 is DFQATT and CDR2 is SNEGSKA (reference sequence). Losses at the gene ends were 3 bases for V and 2 bases for J; bases not matched to a gene: 6. There are 14 residues in the CDR3. PBMCs were obtained from approximately 10 ml of fresh peripheral blood. The clonotype was recovered from an adult man with Graves' ophthalmopathy. V and J are TRBV20-1 and TRBJ2-7; TRBD2 matches 8 bases. Sequences were obtained from peripheral blood. This CDR3 reads CSASQAGGPYEQYV. Written as DNA, the CDR3 is TGCAGTGCTAGTCAGGCGGGAGGCCCCTACGAGCAGTACGTC.